The T cell receptor (beta chain) under discussion was sequenced for a study of T cell changes during pregnancy in multiple sclerosis. V trimming: 4 bases; J trimming: 4 bases; junction bases outside the gene matches: 9. The CDR3 has 16 residues. CDR1 and CDR2 from the germline V gene are SGHVS and FNYEAQ. Using immunoSEQ multiplex PCR, the repertoire was profiled, and TCRdb retains in-frame clones only, with some absent. Found here are under 50,000 clones, about 92% of them singletons; the top ten hold about 5.5%. This specimen consisted of CD8+ T cells from peripheral blood mononuclear cells, obtained in the third trimester of pregnancy. The TCR originated in a female donor with multiple sclerosis, enrolled in a pregnancy study. The rearrangement uses TRBV7-6 and TRBJ2-2, with TRBD1 matching 7 bases. The CDR3 nucleotides read TGTGCCAGCAGCTCCCGGGCAGGGGGTTCCACCGGGGAGCTGTTTTTT. It encodes CASSSRAGGSTGELFF.